This TCR beta chain is drawn from a study of sequential checkpoint blockade in melanoma. Study as a whole: First-line arms were nivolumab then ipilimumab, or the reverse, randomized 1:1. After both sequences, patients received maintenance nivolumab.

Treatment in this sample: randomized to nivolumab then ipilimumab (arm A) or the reverse (arm B). Patients had received no earlier DNA-damaging chemotherapy. Sorted cells were live CD3+CD8+, lacking CD19 and CD56, from PBMCs. Germline V gene lookup returns CDR1 LNHDA and CDR2 SQIVND (reference sequence). The CDR3 has 12 residues. The V end lost 10 bases, the J end lost 7 bases, and 14 bases lay between the germline ends. The table came from immunoSEQ multiplex PCR; TCRdb's copy has only in-frame clones and leaves some out. The data show 35,000 to 50,000 clones, 75% to 90% seen once. The receptor's source is a human donor with melanoma. Sample: CD8+ T cells sorted from blood (inferred from file names), taken from a patient given nivolumab and ipilimumab in sequence. The rearrangement joins TRBV19 to TRBJ2-1, with a tentative D call TRBD1 (5 bases). CDR3 bases: TGTGCCACCGCCCCAGGGTGGAATGAGCAGTTCTTC. Encoded protein: CATAPGWNEQFF.